This TCR beta chain was identified during a study of Ad26.COV2.S vaccination and SARS-CoV-2 variants (dated by TCRdb to the early 2020s). Background for the entire study: Donors in the vaccine arm were drawn from COV1001, a multicentre, randomized, double-blind, placebo-controlled phase I-IIa trial testing Ad26.COV2.S in healthy adults. Trial participants were randomized into five groups of five: low-dose or high-dose Ad26.COV2.S given once or twice, or placebo on both occasions. The TCR-sequenced set comprised around 32 samples: approximately 19 Ad26.COV2.S vaccine recipients, 5 placebo recipients and 8 SARS-CoV-2 convalescent individuals. Investigators did not know the trial group allocation while performing experiments and assessing outcomes. Dosing of Ad26.COV2.S was intramuscular, at either 5x10^10 or 1x10^11 viral particles, delivered as one shot or as two shots spaced 56 days apart. TCRbeta repertoire sequencing served as the tool for gauging how specific and how broad the SARS-CoV-2-reactive T cell receptors were following Ad26.COV2.S vaccination.

Interpreted using the paper, the treatment or condition label stands for: over 15 received Ad26.COV2.S at low or high dose, single or two shots; five or six received placebo; per-sample allocation not given. For vaccine and placebo recipients, the sequenced repertoires came from samples collected on day 63 after the first injection. Cohort 1b enrolled some 25 adults aged 18-55 years at a single site in Boston, USA, between 29 July and 7 August 2020. As a vaccine, Ad26.COV2.S was a replication-incompetent adenovirus type 26 vector that expressed a prefusion-stabilized SARS-CoV-2 spike protein derived from the original Wuhan strain. The immunoSEQ Assay was the method used to sequence TCRbeta CDR3 regions. After extraction, genomic DNA underwent amplification by bias-controlled multiplex PCR, followed by high-throughput sequencing. The study's processing was this. To quantify the absolute abundance of each unique TCRbeta CDR3 region, sequences were collapsed and filtered. T cell fraction was estimated by normalizing TCRbeta template counts to usable DNA, which was measured by amplifying reference genes present in all nucleated cells. Repertoire TCRs were annotated as SARS-CoV-2-specific when V gene, CDR3 amino acid sequence and J gene were exactly matched to a known reactive TCR set. The reference SARS-CoV-2 TCR set was obtained from MIRA and was filtered for enrichment in COVID-19-positive ImmuneCODE repertoires, whereby public or cross-reactive TCRs were removed. Using the MIRA antigens, annotated TCRs were further analysed by specific ORF or by position within an ORF. Depth was the summed frequency of annotated unique rearrangements, while breadth was defined as annotated unique rearrangements over total unique productive rearrangements. Group comparisons of TCR breadth used two-sided Wilcoxon rank-sum tests. Not all clones reach the TCRdb copy of this immuneACCESS table, which keeps in-frame sequences only. Checked studies attribute under half of the gap to unresolved V genes and leave the rest unexplained. V and J calls plus clone size are reproduced from that table; the DNA served to infer D and trimming. This sample holds about 500,000 clones; 89% were observed only once. Of the sample, approximately 1.7% is held by the ten largest clones.

V ends up 7 bases short and J 5 bases short, with an unmatched junction base count of 6. Via the germline V gene, CDR1 is SNHLY and CDR2 FYNNEI. Reading from cysteine to phenylalanine, the CDR3 counts 13 amino acids. Of all the DNA, just the CDR3 is kept, 39 bases in frame from base 1. On this clone itself: Its antigen remains unidentified. One base away there is no much larger clone; base qualities are not given.

The research as a whole found: The authors noted that the TCR breadth and depth analyses may have underestimated total T cell responses. The study was not powered to compare responses between vaccine doses or regimens. Non-spike TCR breadth was comparable between vaccine and placebo recipients, consistent with the vaccine containing only spike. Spike-specific TCR breadth was higher in Ad26.COV2.S recipients than in placebo recipients (P = 0.0014). After vaccination, substantial breadth of spike-specific CD8+ and CD4+ T cell responses was reported.

The sample in question was peripheral blood, obtained in a trial of Ad26.COV2.S vaccine versus placebo. The chain employs TRBV2 and TRBJ2-7; TRBD1 aligns with 9 central bases. The TCR comes from a person aged 18-60 years who received the Ad26.COV2.S COVID-19 vaccine or a placebo. The DNA sequence follows: TGTGCCAGCAATGGACAGGGGTACGACGAGCAGTACTTC. Its product reads: CASNGQGYDEQYF.